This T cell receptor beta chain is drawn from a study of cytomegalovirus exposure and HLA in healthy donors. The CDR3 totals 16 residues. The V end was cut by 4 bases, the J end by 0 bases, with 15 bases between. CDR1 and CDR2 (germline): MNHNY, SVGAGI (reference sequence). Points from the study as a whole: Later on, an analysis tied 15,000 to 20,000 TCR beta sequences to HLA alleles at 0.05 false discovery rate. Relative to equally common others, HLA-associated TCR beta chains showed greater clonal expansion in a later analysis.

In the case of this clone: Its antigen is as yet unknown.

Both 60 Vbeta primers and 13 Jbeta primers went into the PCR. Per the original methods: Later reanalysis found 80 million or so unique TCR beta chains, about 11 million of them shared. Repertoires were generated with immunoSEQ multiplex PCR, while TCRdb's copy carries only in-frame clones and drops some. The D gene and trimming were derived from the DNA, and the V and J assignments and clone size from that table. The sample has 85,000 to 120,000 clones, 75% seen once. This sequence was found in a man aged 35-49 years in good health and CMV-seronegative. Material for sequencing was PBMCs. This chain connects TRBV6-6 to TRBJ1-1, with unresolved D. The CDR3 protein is CASSWAPHGMNTEAFF. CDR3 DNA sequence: TGTGCCAGCAGTTGGGCTCCCCATGGAATGAACACTGAAGCTTTCTTT.